This T cell receptor beta chain was recovered during a study of graft-versus-host responses after intestinal transplantation. CDR1 is SGDLS and CDR2 is YYNGEE in the germline V gene. This CDR3 has 20 residues. V lost 0 bases, J lost 1 base, and 11 bases stayed unmatched. The method was immunoSEQ multiplex PCR; TCRdb's version includes in-frame clones alone and lacks a portion of them. The sample has under 150,000 clones; roughly 93% are singletons. Regarding this clone: Its cognate antigen is unknown.

V is TRBV9 and J is TRBJ2-1; TRBD2 matches at 12 bases. This TCR came from a human donor who received an intestinal transplant. This specimen consisted of unstimulated CD4+ T cells sorted from spleen or lymph node cells, obtained before intestinal transplant. CDR3 region: CASSVDGLAGGYGSYNEQFF. The CDR3 coding sequence is TGTGCCAGCAGCGTAGATGGTCTAGCGGGAGGGTACGGATCCTACAATGAGCAGTTCTTC.